This TCR beta chain was captured in a study of cytomegalovirus exposure and HLA in healthy donors. Whole-study results and caveats: Some V segments (TRBV6-2 and TRBV6-3 among them) were excluded as indistinguishable.

Concerning this clone: Its antigen is as yet unknown.

PCR primers comprised 60 Vbeta and 13 Jbeta primers. Libraries were prepared by immunoSEQ multiplex PCR; TCRdb keeps only in-frame clonotypes and omits some of them. The sample has more than 140,000 clones; 75% to 80% are singletons. The CDR3 loop spans 12 amino acids. Germline CDR1 is MNHEY and CDR2 is SVGAGI. Trimming left V 5 bases short and J 11 bases short, with 13 bases between. The source of this sequence is a male donor in good health and CMV-seronegative. The chain combines TRBV6-5 with TRBJ1-5; perhaps TRBD1 as D (6 bases). The sequenced sample consisted of PBMCs. CDR3 in amino acids: CASSTPRDTQHF. CDR3 coding DNA: TGTGCCAGCAGTACGCCTCGGGACACCCAGCATTTT.